What follows are 25 T cell receptor beta chains derived from one specimen sequenced in a study of cytotoxic CD8 clonotypes in ibrutinib-treated CLL. TCRdb keeps only in-frame clones here, not all; method: immunoSEQ multiplex PCR. The sample comprises more than 110,000 clones, 80% to 95% of which are singletons, and about a tenth rests with the top ten. Sequencing was performed on PBMCs, taken after 12 months of ibrutinib treatment. These receptors were collected from a human donor with chronic lymphocytic leukemia.

As DNA, the CDR3 is TGTGCCAGCGGGGCCGAACAGGGGCCCCGACGGTTCTTC. Amino acid sequence: CASGAEQGPRRFF. The J gene is TRBJ2-1, the V gene TRBV6-6; 7 positions match TRBD1. Per germline, CDR1 MNHNY and CDR2 SVGAGI (reference sequence). The ends lost 8 bases at V and 15 bases at J; junction bases unmatched: 16. This CDR3 comprises 13 residues.

This chain joins TRBV11-3 and TRBJ2-1, with TRBD2 matching 13 bases. CDR1 is SGHNT and CDR2 is YENEEA in the germline V gene. V lost 2 bases, J lost 8 bases, and 6 bases stayed unmatched. The CDR3 runs 16 residues. CDR3 residues: CASSLRTSGSIDEQFF. The CDR3 DNA sequence: TGTGCCAGCAGCTTACGGACTAGCGGGAGTATCGATGAGCAGTTCTTC.

The V call is TRBV28, the J call TRBJ2-2, with D maybe TRBD1 (6 bases). CDR1 is MDHEN, CDR2 SYDVKM, per germline. The germline V and J ends were trimmed by 5 bases and 6 bases, with 13 bases remaining between them. The CDR3 contains 14 residues. The CDR3 DNA reads TGTGCCAGCAGTACCCCACAGGGATCCGGGGAGCTGTTTTTT. Its translation: CASSTPQGSGELFF.

The J gene is TRBJ1-2, the V gene TRBV7-3; D possibly corresponds to TRBD1 (5 bases). Per the germline V gene, CDR1 is SGHTA and CDR2 is FQGTGA. The length of the CDR3 is 13 residues. Trimming took 1 base from V and 6 from J, leaving 9 bases between them. DNA of the CDR3: TGTGCCAGCAGCTTAAACCGGGGGGATGGCTACACCTTC. Translation gives CASSLNRGDGYTF.

The rearrangement links TRBV15 to TRBJ1-5, with 12 positions matching TRBD1. Looked up from germline, CDR1 is LNHNV and CDR2 is YYDKDF (reference sequence). J was trimmed by 10 bases and V by 3 bases; bases with no gene match: 7. The CDR3 extends over 15 amino acids. CDR3 DNA sequence: TGTGCCACCAGCAGCGGGACAGGGGGCTTACAACCCCAGCATTTT. Protein product: CATSSGTGGLQPQHF.

Here the CDR3 reads CASSYPQGVGQVQYF. CDR3 DNA: TGTGCCAGCAGTTACCCGCAGGGGGTTGGTCAGGTGCAGTACTTC. V and J are TRBV6-6 and TRBJ2-7; 7 bases fit TRBD1. This CDR3 comprises 15 residues. The J segment lost 9 bases and the V segment lost 2 bases, leaving 13 bases of the junction unmatched. Germline V lookup: CDR1 MNHNY, CDR2 SVGAGI (reference sequence).

The chain combines TRBV21-1 with TRBJ1-1. TRBV21-1 is designated a pseudogene. The CDR3 has 15 amino acids. The chain's CDR3 is CASSKDGRGDTEAFF. Written as DNA, the CDR3 is TGTGCCAGCAGCAAAGACGGGCGGGGCGACACTGAAGCTTTCTTT.

The V gene is TRBV28, the J gene TRBJ1-4; D perhaps matches TRBD1 (5 bases). CDR1 is MDHEN and CDR2 is SYDVKM in the germline V gene. V was pared by 2 bases and J by 15 bases, with 22 bases between. The CDR3 covers 15 residues. CDR3 residues: CASSLRSLGTKAVFF. The CDR3 region has the DNA TGTGCCAGCAGTTTAAGATCTTTGGGGACCAAGGCGGTGTTTTTT.

The CDR3 loop reads CASSIDPWDGNEKLFF. In DNA form, the CDR3 reads TGTGCCAGTAGTATAGACCCCTGGGACGGTAATGAAAAACTGTTTTTT. V usage is TRBV19 and J usage is TRBJ1-4; possible D gene TRBD1, 5 bases. The germline V gene has CDR1 LNHDA and CDR2 SQIVND (reference sequence). Trimming stripped 0 bases from V and 4 bases from J, with 12 bases between. The CDR3 spans 16 residues.

The V and J genes are TRBV4-2 and TRBJ2-6, with D unresolved. V shed 0 bases and J shed 0 bases, with 6 bases lying between them. Germline V lookup: CDR1 LGHNA, CDR2 YNFKEQ. The CDR3 is 16 residues long. The CDR3 reads CASSQDRNSGANVLTF. Here the CDR3 DNA reads TGTGCCAGCAGCCAAGACAGAAACTCTGGGGCCAACGTCCTGACTTTC.

In this sample, this clone turned up a few times. The V and J genes are TRBV19 and TRBJ1-5; TRBD1 is a possible D gene (6 bases). This CDR3 is built from 16 residues. Germline V gene sequence: CDR1 LNHDA, CDR2 SQIVND (reference sequence). V lost 3 bases and J lost 5, with 17 bases in between. The CDR3 DNA follows: TGTGCCAGTAGTATTATCGGCAGGGGCGATGATCAGCCCCAGCATTTT. Its protein product is CASSIIGRGDDQPQHF.

This clone has just one count. Distinct nucleotide sequences in the sample also encode this CDR3. The J gene is TRBJ2-5, the V gene TRBV7-9; 9 bases align to TRBD2. Germline CDR1 reads SEHNR; CDR2 reads FQNEAQ (reference sequence). The CDR3 has 14 residues. J lost 2 bases, V lost 2 bases, and 0 bases had no gene match. Written as DNA, the CDR3 is TGTGCCAGCAGCTTAACTAGCGGGCAAGAGACCCAGTACTTC. Translated, it gives CASSLTSGQETQYF. The full variable domain, completed using reference TRBV7-9 and TRBJ2-5, is DTGVSQNPRHKITKRGQNVTFRCDPISEHNRLYWYRQTLGQGPEFLTYFQNEAQLEKSRLLSDRFSAERPKGSFSTLEIQRTEQGDSAMYLCASSLTSGQETQYFGPGTRLLVL.

The rearrangement uses TRBV7-8 and TRBJ1-5; TRBD1 is a possible D gene (6 bases). CDR3 size: 13 residues. V was trimmed by 3 bases and J by 6 bases, leaving 9 bases between them. From germline, CDR1 is SGHVS and CDR2 FQNEAQ. The CDR3 region is CASSLDRTQPQHF. The CDR3 DNA is TGTGCCAGCAGCTTGGACAGAACTCAGCCCCAGCATTTT.

This chain uses TRBV6-6 with TRBJ2-2, with a tentative D call TRBD2 (5 bases). This CDR3 region has 13 residues. V shed 2 bases and J shed 10 bases, with 11 bases lying between them. Germline V CDR1 and CDR2: MNHNY, SVGAGI (reference sequence). The chain's CDR3 is CASSYETRVELFF. For the CDR3, the DNA is TGTGCCAGCAGTTACGAGACGAGGGTGGAGCTGTTTTTT.

The chain joins TRBV9 to TRBJ2-3, with D unclear. The CDR3 covers 14 residues. Trimming cost V 5 bases and J 3 bases, with 13 bases left between them. Germline CDR1 SGDLS, CDR2 YYNGEE. Here the CDR3 DNA reads TGTGCCAGCAGGCCGGGCACCAATACAGATACGCAGTATTTT. Residues: CASRPGTNTDTQYF.

The chain recombines TRBV2 with TRBJ2-2; D call uncertain. V was trimmed by 6 bases and J by 8 bases, leaving 7 bases between them. Looked up from germline, CDR1 is SNHLY and CDR2 is FYNNEI. The CDR3 runs to 11 residues. The CDR3 DNA follows: TGTGCCAGCAGAGAATGGGGGGAGCTGTTTTTT. This codes for CASREWGELFF. The full variable domain, completed using reference TRBV2 and TRBJ2-2, is EPEVTQTPSHQVTQMGQEVILRCVPISNHLYFYWYRQILGQKVEFLVSFYNNEISEKSEIFDDQFSVERPDGSNFTLKIRSTKLEDSAMYFCASREWGELFFGEGSRLTVL.

The chain joins TRBV30 to TRBJ1-2; TRBD1 agrees at 8 bases. Germline lookup yields CDR1 GTSNPN and CDR2 SVGIG (reference sequence). With 3 bases clipped from V and 4 bases from J, the junction kept 4 bases outside the gene matches. The CDR3 consists of 13 residues. CDR3 DNA sequence: TGTGCCTGGAGCCGGGACAGGCGCTATGGCTACACCTTC. As protein: CAWSRDRRYGYTF.

This sequence joins TRBV9 and TRBJ2-3; tentatively, D is TRBD1 (6 bases). CDR3 length equals 14 residues. Germline CDR1 reads SGDLS; CDR2 reads YYNGEE. Trimming shortened V by 7 bases and J by 0 bases, and 12 bases separated the two germline ends. The CDR3 DNA reads as TGTGCCAGCGGCGGACAGTCTAGCACAGATACGCAGTATTTT. It is translated as CASGGQSSTDTQYF. Full variable domain (remainder filled in from reference TRBV9 and TRBJ2-3): DSGVTQTPKHLITATGQRVTLRCSPRSGDLSVYWYQQSLDQGLQFLIQYYNGEERAKGNILERFSAQQFPDLHSELNLSSLELGDSALYFCASGGQSSTDTQYFGPGTRLTVL.

This clone was detected only a few times. The chain links TRBV28 to TRBJ1-5, with unresolved D. Germline V lookup: CDR1 MDHEN, CDR2 SYDVKM. The V end was cut by 6 bases, the J end by 5 bases, with 14 bases between. The CDR3 length is 14 residues. As DNA, the CDR3 is TGTGCCAGCAGCCTCGGGGTGGGCGATCAGCCCCAGCATTTT. Protein sequence: CASSLGVGDQPQHF.

The V gene is TRBV19, the J gene TRBJ1-3; D is ambiguous. The CDR3 has 15 residues. V shed 3 bases and J shed 0 bases, with 9 bases lying between them. CDR1 and CDR2 from the germline V gene are LNHDA and SQIVND (reference sequence). The CDR3 DNA follows: TGTGCCAGTAGTATTTTCACCTTCTCTGGAAACACCATATATTTT. Translation: CASSIFTFSGNTIYF.

V and J are TRBV19 and TRBJ1-5, with 9 bases that match TRBD1. The CDR3 covers 17 residues. J was trimmed by 0 bases and V by 6 bases; bases with no gene match: 9. Germline V gene lookup returns CDR1 LNHDA and CDR2 SQIVND (reference sequence). CDR3 amino acids: CASRHGTGSYSNQPQHF. The CDR3 bases are TGTGCCAGTAGACATGGGACAGGGTCATATAGCAATCAGCCCCAGCATTTT.

This chain joins TRBV7-9 and TRBJ2-7, with a weak D call TRBD1 (6 bases). Germline-derived CDR1 and CDR2 are SEHNR and FQNEAQ (reference sequence). Trimming cost V 4 bases and J 0 bases, with 10 bases left between them. This CDR3 is 14 amino acids long. The CDR3 nucleotides read TGTGCCAGCAGCTCCGTGGACAGCTCCTACGAGCAGTACTTC. Its translation: CASSSVDSSYEQYF.

V is TRBV9 and J is TRBJ1-4; D possibly corresponds to TRBD1 (5 bases). The CDR3 has 14 amino acids. Trimming removed 7 bases at V and 4 bases at J, with 14 bases between. Per germline, CDR1 SGDLS and CDR2 YYNGEE. The CDR3 sequence: CASSRRGLNEKLFF. As DNA, the CDR3 is TGTGCCAGCTCGCGGAGGGGCCTTAATGAAAAACTGTTTTTT.

The rearrangement uses TRBV27 and TRBJ2-7, with 10 bases identical to TRBD2. Germline assignment: CDR1 MNHEY and CDR2 SMNVEV (reference sequence). V lost 6 bases, J lost 3 bases, and 5 bases stayed unmatched. The CDR3 is made up of 14 amino acids. CDR3 sequence: CASRPLAGVYEQYF. As DNA, the CDR3 is TGTGCCAGCAGGCCGCTAGCGGGAGTCTACGAGCAGTACTTC.

Here the CDR3 reads CASSLSGSSDEQFF. The CDR3 DNA sequence: TGTGCCAGCTCGCTTAGCGGGAGCTCCGATGAGCAGTTCTTC. This chain joins TRBV18 and TRBJ2-1; 9 bases line up with TRBD2. CDR1 KGHSH and CDR2 LQKENI come from the germline V gene. The CDR3 sequence is 14 residues long. V trimming: 6 bases; J trimming: 8 bases; junction bases outside the gene matches: 8.